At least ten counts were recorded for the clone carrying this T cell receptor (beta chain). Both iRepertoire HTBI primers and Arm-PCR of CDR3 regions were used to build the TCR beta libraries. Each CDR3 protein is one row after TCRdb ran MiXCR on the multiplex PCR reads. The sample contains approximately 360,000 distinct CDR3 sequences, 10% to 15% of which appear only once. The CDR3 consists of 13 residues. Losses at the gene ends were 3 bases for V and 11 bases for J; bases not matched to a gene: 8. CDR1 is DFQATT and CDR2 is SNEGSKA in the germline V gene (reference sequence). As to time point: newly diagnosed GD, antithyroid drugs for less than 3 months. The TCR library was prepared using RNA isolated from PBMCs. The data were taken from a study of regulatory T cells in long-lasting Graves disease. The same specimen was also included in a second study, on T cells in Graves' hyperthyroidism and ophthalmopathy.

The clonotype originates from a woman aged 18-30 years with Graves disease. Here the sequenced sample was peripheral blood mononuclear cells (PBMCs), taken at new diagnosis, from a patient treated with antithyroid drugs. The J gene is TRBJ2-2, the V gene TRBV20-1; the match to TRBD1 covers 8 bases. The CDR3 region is CSASRQGSRELFF. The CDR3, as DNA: TGCAGTGCTAGCAGACAGGGGTCCAGAGAGCTGTTTTTT.